This TCR beta chain derives from a study of OX40 agonist ivuxolimab in advanced cancers. Whole-study findings and limits: Clonal expansion from baseline to week 6 occurred in both CD4+ and CD8+ T cells.

The repertoire was sequenced with immunoSEQ multiplex PCR; TCRdb's copy has only in-frame clones and lacks some. The sample shows 13,000 to 15,000 clones, about 86% of them seen only once. The cohort excluded patients with autoimmune disease history or systemic immunosuppression. This CDR3 is built from 16 residues. Germline V gene data show CDR1 as SGHKS and CDR2 as YYEKEE (reference sequence). Trimming took 4 bases from V and 2 from J, leaving 16 bases between them. Comment on this clone: The antigen is unknown.

The receptor's source is an adult with an advanced solid tumor such as melanoma, head and neck, liver or kidney cancer. Sequencing used CD4+ or CD8+ T cells sorted from blood, obtained in a trial of the OX40 agonist ivuxolimab. This rearrangement joins TRBV5-5 to TRBJ2-4; possibly TRBD2 for D (5 bases). The CDR3 DNA is TGTGCCAGCAGCCCCCGAGCGGATCCGTCCAAAAACATTCAGTACTTC. As protein: CASSPRADPSKNIQYF.